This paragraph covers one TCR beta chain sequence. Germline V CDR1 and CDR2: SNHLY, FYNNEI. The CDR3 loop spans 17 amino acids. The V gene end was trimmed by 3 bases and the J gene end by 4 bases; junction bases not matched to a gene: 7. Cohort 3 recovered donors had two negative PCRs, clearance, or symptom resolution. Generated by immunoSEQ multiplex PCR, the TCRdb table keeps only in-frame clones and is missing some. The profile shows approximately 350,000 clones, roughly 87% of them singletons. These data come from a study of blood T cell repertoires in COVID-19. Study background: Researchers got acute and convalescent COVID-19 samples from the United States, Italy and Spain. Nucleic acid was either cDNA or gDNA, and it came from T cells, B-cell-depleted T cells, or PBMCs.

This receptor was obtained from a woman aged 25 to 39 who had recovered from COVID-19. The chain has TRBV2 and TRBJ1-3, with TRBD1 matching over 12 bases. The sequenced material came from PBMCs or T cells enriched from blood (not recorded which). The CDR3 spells CASSDPRDRGQGNTIYF. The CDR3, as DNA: TGTGCCAGCAGTGACCCTCGGGACAGGGGGCAGGGAAACACCATATATTTT.